Shown below are 21 T cell receptor beta chains from a single sample sequenced in a study of T-cell memory formation after mild COVID-19. TCRdb redid the calling of the 5' RACE reads with MiXCR, one entry per CDR3 protein. The sample contains 350,000 to 500,000 distinct CDR3 sequences, about a sixth of which appear only once. Sequenced sample: PBMCs or a T cell subset sorted from them (not recorded which). Receptors were obtained from a man aged 18 to 29 who had mild COVID-19 (a few samples of this study predate the infection). Cell type and time point are not known.

V gene TRBV5-1 combines with J gene TRBJ2-1; D possibly corresponds to TRBD2 (6 bases). Trimming cost V 4 bases and J 6 bases, with 11 bases left between them. Per the germline V gene, CDR1 is SGHRS and CDR2 is YFSETQ. This CDR3 is 13 amino acids long. As DNA, the CDR3 is TGCGCCAGCAGCGCCGACGGGAGCAATGAGCAGTTCTTC. Protein sequence: CASSADGSNEQFF.

The V gene is TRBV6-5, the J gene TRBJ2-2; a weak D match, TRBD1 (5 bases). Per the germline V gene, CDR1 is MNHEY and CDR2 is SVGAGI. The CDR3 is 15 residues long. V was shortened by 2 bases and J by 7 bases, with 14 bases between the two germline ends. The CDR3 DNA sequence: TGTGCCAGCAGTTACAGGGGTGGGCTGAACGGGGAGCTGTTTTTT. Its protein product is CASSYRGGLNGELFF.

There are a few counts of this clonotype. V and J are TRBV6-5 and TRBJ1-2, with TRBD1 identical over 9 bases. The germline gives CDR1 MNHEY, CDR2 SVGAGI. J lost 2 bases, V lost 0 bases, and 1 base had no gene match. This CDR3 has 15 amino acids. The CDR3 protein is CASSYSTGGNYGYTF. The CDR3 nucleotides read TGTGCCAGCAGTTACTCAACAGGGGGCAACTATGGCTACACCTTC.

The rearrangement links TRBV21-1 to TRBJ1-1. TRBV21-1 is a pseudogene locus. The CDR3 has 14 amino acids. In DNA, the CDR3 is TGTGCCAGCAGCCCTCAGCCGATGAACACTGAAGCTTTCTTT. It specifies CASSPQPMNTEAFF.

The chain carries TRBV12-3 or TRBV12-4 and TRBJ2-7; 7 positions agree with TRBD2. J was trimmed by 5 bases and V by 4 bases; bases with no gene match: 14. The CDR3 length is 16 residues. DNA for the CDR3: TGTGCCAGCAGTTCACGATCCACCCGGGGAGGGAACGAGCAGTACTTC. Protein sequence: CASSSRSTRGGNEQYF.

The table lists this clonotype with a few counts. This chain joins TRBV5-5 and TRBJ2-7, with 11 bases that match TRBD2. V shed 2 bases and J 3 bases; nucleotides not matched to a gene: 4. The CDR3 is 15 amino acids. CDR1 is SGHKS, CDR2 YYEKEE, per germline (reference sequence). The CDR3 is CASSLPTSGGYEQYF. The CDR3 DNA reads as TGTGCCAGCAGCTTACCAACTAGCGGGGGCTACGAGCAGTACTTC.

This clonotype was seen a handful of times. J is TRBJ2-2 and V is TRBV6-5; 8 bases line up with TRBD2. CDR3 size: 15 residues. Germline loops: CDR1 MNHEY, CDR2 SVGAGI. V lost 7 bases, J lost 3 bases, and 7 bases stayed unmatched. As DNA, the CDR3 is TGTGCCAGCAATACGGGGGGGTTGGACACCGGGGAGCTGTTTTTT. Protein: CASNTGGLDTGELFF.

This rearrangement joins TRBV5-4 to TRBJ2-1, with 10 bases that match TRBD2. The J segment lost 2 bases and the V segment lost 4 bases, leaving 3 bases of the junction unmatched. This CDR3 region has 15 residues. CDR1 and CDR2 (germline): SGHNT, YYREEE (reference sequence). CDR3 residues: CASSSGGAAYNEQFF. The CDR3 DNA is TGTGCCAGCAGCAGCGGGGGGGCCGCCTACAATGAGCAGTTCTTC. Based on the CDR3 plus reference TRBV5-4 and TRBJ2-1, the full variable domain is ETGVTQSPTHLIKTRGQQVTLRCSSQSGHNTVSWYQQALGQGPQFIFQYYREEENGRGNFPPRFSGLQFPNYSSELNVNALELDDSALYLCASSSGGAAYNEQFFGPGTRLTVL.

This clonotype has only a few counts. This rearrangement joins TRBV5-4 to TRBJ2-1, with 8 bases fitting TRBD1. Unmatched junction bases numbered 18, after V lost 5 bases and J lost 8 bases. Germline V gene sequence: CDR1 SGHNT, CDR2 YYREEE (reference sequence). The CDR3 length is 17 residues. Written as DNA, the CDR3 is TGTGCCAGCAGACTAGGACAGGGTGTTTTCCCCAACTATGAGCAGTTCTTC. Encoded protein: CASRLGQGVFPNYEQFF. Complete variable domain (other parts from reference TRBV5-4 and TRBJ2-1): ETGVTQSPTHLIKTRGQQVTLRCSSQSGHNTVSWYQQALGQGPQFIFQYYREEENGRGNFPPRFSGLQFPNYSSELNVNALELDDSALYLCASRLGQGVFPNYEQFFGPGTRLTVL.

The chain is built from TRBV5-1 and TRBJ2-7, with 10 bases fitting TRBD1. The CDR3 sequence is 15 residues long. The V and J ends lost 4 bases and 1 base, in that order; junction bases with no gene match: 5. Germline V CDR1 and CDR2: SGHRS, YFSETQ. CDR3 region: CASSPTGGGSYEQYF. The CDR3 region has the DNA TGCGCCAGCAGCCCGACAGGGGGCGGTTCCTACGAGCAGTACTTC.

V is TRBV27 and J is TRBJ1-2; perhaps TRBD1 as D (6 bases). The germline V gene has CDR1 MNHEY and CDR2 SMNVEV (reference sequence). Trimming stripped 3 bases from V and 4 bases from J, with 12 bases between. This CDR3 comprises 14 residues. The CDR3 DNA reads TGTGCCAGCAGTTTTACAGGGCAACCCTATGGCTACACCTTC. The encoded protein is CASSFTGQPYGYTF.

This rearrangement joins TRBV7-8 to TRBJ2-3; TRBD1 might be the D (6 bases). Trimming took 6 bases from V and 0 from J, leaving 10 bases between them. The CDR3 runs to 14 residues. Germline V gene sequence: CDR1 SGHVS, CDR2 FQNEAQ. The CDR3 loop is CASRDRSSTDTQYF. The DNA for the CDR3 is TGTGCCAGCAGGGACAGATCTAGCACAGATACGCAGTATTTT. Looking up the rest from reference TRBV7-8 and TRBJ2-3 gives the full variable domain: GAGVSQSPRYKVAKRGQDVALRCDPISGHVSLFWYQQALGQGPEFLTYFQNEAQLDKSGLPSDRFFAERPEGSVSTLKIQRTQQEDSAVYLCASRDRSSTDTQYFGPGTRLTVL.

This clonotype has a handful of counts. The chain employs TRBV6-2 or TRBV6-3 and TRBJ1-1, with D possibly being TRBD1 (5 bases). The CDR3 totals 10 residues. CDR1 and CDR2 (germline): MNHEY, SVGEGT. Trimming pared 10 bases from V and 10 bases from J, leaving 13 bases between. CDR3 DNA sequence: TGTGCCATCGGGGTAAGGGGAGCTTTCTTT. Amino acid sequence: CAIGVRGAFF.

The sample holds a few counts of this clonotype. This chain links TRBV7-2 with TRBJ1-3, with D unclear. Germline values: CDR1 SGHTA, CDR2 FQGNSA. The CDR3 covers 13 residues. Between the trimmed V and J ends, which lost 7 bases and 8 bases, there was a span of 15 bases. CDR3 protein: CASTNGPSHTIYF. The DNA for the CDR3 is TGTGCCAGCACCAACGGTCCATCCCACACCATATATTTT.

In this sample, this clonotype turned up many times. The rearrangement uses TRBV29-1 and TRBJ2-2, with no clear D. Per the germline V gene, CDR1 is SQVTM and CDR2 is ANQGSEA. The germline V and J ends were trimmed by 2 bases and 3 bases, with 10 bases remaining between them. The CDR3 consists of 14 residues. This CDR3 is CSVESVSHTGELFF. The CDR3 nucleotides read TGCAGCGTTGAATCTGTTTCTCACACCGGGGAGCTGTTTTTT.

At least ten counts were recorded for this clonotype. V is TRBV7-3 and J is TRBJ2-1; 7 bases map to TRBD1. Germline V gene sequence: CDR1 SGHTA, CDR2 FQGTGA. Trimming removed 5 bases from V and 6 bases from J; junction bases left unmatched: 10. This CDR3 is built from 15 residues. The CDR3 nucleotides read TGTGCCAGCAGCCAACGACAGGGTTGGGGCAATGAGCAGTTCTTC. Translated: CASSQRQGWGNEQFF.

The chain uses TRBV27 and TRBJ2-1; D is possibly TRBD2 (5 bases). Germline V gene data show CDR1 as MNHEY and CDR2 as SMNVEV (reference sequence). The ends were cut back, 8 bases at V and 0 bases at J, with 11 bases in the middle. The CDR3 length is 14 residues. The CDR3 DNA is TGTGCCAGCGGCGGGTTATCCTCCTACAATGAGCAGTTCTTC. It yields the protein CASGGLSSYNEQFF.

This clonotype was counted a few times. The chain joins TRBV5-1 to TRBJ2-7; 10 nucleotides align to TRBD1. The CDR3 length is 15 residues. CDR1 and CDR2 (germline): SGHRS, YFSETQ. The V segment lost 4 bases and the J segment 5 bases; nucleotides outside the gene matches: 9. The CDR3 DNA reads TGCGCCAGCAGCACGGAGACAGGGGGCAGAAACGAGCAGTACTTC. Its protein product is CASSTETGGRNEQYF. Using reference TRBV5-1 and TRBJ2-7 for the parts outside the CDR3, the full variable domain is KAGVTQTPRYLIKTRGQQVTLSCSPISGHRSVSWYQQTPGQGLQFLFEYFSETQRNKGNFPGRFSGRQFSNSRSEMNVSTLELGDSALYLCASSTETGGRNEQYFGPGTRLTVT.

The chain combines TRBV6-1 with TRBJ2-7; the D is unclear. V shed 2 bases and J shed 3 bases, with 14 bases lying between them. Per germline, CDR1 MNHNS and CDR2 SASEGT. The CDR3 is 15 residues long. This chain's CDR3 is CASSESLPSYYEQYV. CDR3 bases: TGTGCCAGCAGTGAATCACTACCGTCTTACTACGAGCAGTACGTC.

This clonotype was found a few times. The chain links TRBV20-1 to TRBJ1-6; possibly TRBD1 for D (5 bases). The V gene lost 3 bases and the J gene lost 9 bases, with 18 bases spanning the gap. The CDR3 contains 15 residues. The germline gives CDR1 DFQATT, CDR2 SNEGSKA (reference sequence). The CDR3 DNA reads as TGCAGTGCTAGGGCGGAGCAGTTAAGGGGTTCACCCCTCCACTTT. Translating gives CSARAEQLRGSPLHF.

This clonotype came up a few times. Written as DNA, the CDR3 is TGCGCCAGCAGCTTGGAAGGGGCCAACGTCCTGACTTTC. Protein: CASSLEGANVLTF. The chain recombines TRBV5-1 with TRBJ2-6; D is unclear. With 0 bases removed from V and 4 bases from J, the gap between germline ends came to 2 bases. Germline lookup yields CDR1 SGHRS and CDR2 YFSETQ. CDR3 length: 13 residues.